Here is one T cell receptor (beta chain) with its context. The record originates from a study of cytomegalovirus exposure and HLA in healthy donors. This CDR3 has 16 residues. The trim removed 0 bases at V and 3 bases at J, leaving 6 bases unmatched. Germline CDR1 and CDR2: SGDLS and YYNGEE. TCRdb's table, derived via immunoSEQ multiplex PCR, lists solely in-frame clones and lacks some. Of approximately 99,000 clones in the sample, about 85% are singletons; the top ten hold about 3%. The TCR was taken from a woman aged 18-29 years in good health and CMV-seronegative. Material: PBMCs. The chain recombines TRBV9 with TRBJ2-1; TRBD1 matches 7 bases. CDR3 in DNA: TGTGCCAGCAGCGTAGGGCAGACAGGGAGCTACAATGAGCAGTTCTTC. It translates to CASSVGQTGSYNEQFF.